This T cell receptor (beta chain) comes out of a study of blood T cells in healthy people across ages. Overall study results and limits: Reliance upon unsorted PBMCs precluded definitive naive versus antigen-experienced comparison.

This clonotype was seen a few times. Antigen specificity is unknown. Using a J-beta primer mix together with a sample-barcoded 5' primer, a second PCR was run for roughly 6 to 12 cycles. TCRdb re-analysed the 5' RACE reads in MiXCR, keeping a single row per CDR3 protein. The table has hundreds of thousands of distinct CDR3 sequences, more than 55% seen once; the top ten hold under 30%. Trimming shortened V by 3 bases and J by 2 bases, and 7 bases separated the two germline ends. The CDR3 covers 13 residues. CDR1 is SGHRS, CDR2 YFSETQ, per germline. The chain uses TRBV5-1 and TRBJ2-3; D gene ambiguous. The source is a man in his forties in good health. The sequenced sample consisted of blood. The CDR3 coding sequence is TGCGCCAGCAGCTGGACCCCCACAGATACGCAGTATTTT. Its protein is CASSWTPTDTQYF.